A single sample gave rise to the 19 T cell receptor beta chains below, sequenced in a study of identical twins. TCRdb passed the 5' RACE reads through MiXCR, listing each CDR3 protein once. The table records some 1,700,000 distinct CDR3 sequences, less than 35% of them present only once. The sample was cord blood. The receptor set was obtained from a newborn girl in good health.

This clonotype turned up a few times. V is TRBV5-1 and J is TRBJ1-2; D unresolved. The germline V gene encodes CDR1 SGHRS and CDR2 YFSETQ. V lost 4 bases, J lost 1 base, and 5 bases lay in between. The CDR3 covers 12 residues. CDR3 in DNA: TGCGCCAGCAGCCACAATAACTATGGCTACACCTTC. Amino acids: CASSHNNYGYTF.

This clonotype was counted at least ten times. The J gene is TRBJ2-3, the V gene TRBV10-3, with 7 bases lining up with TRBD2. CDR3 size: 16 residues. The germline V gene encodes CDR1 ENHRY and CDR2 SYGVKD. Unmatched junction bases numbered 10, after V lost 4 bases and J lost 3 bases. CDR3: CAISGAIWRETDTQYF. CDR3 nucleotides: TGTGCCATCAGTGGGGCCATATGGCGGGAGACAGATACGCAGTATTTT.

V gene TRBV6-1 combines with J gene TRBJ2-7, with 8 bases matching TRBD1. Germline-derived CDR1 and CDR2 are MNHNS and SASEGT. Germline trimming cut 0 bases from V and 4 bases from J; bases unmatched to any gene: 5. The CDR3 has 15 residues. The CDR3 DNA reads as TGTGCCAGCAGTGAAGCGCTCAGGGGGCGGTACGAGCAGTACGTC. It specifies CASSEALRGRYEQYV.

This clonotype has only a few counts. This sequence joins TRBV5-1 and TRBJ1-1; 8 nucleotides align to TRBD1. The germline gives CDR1 SGHRS, CDR2 YFSETQ. V dropped 2 bases and J dropped 1; count of bases not matched to a gene: 7. This CDR3 contains 16 residues. The CDR3 nucleotides are TGCGCCAGCAGCTTCGTAACAGGGGGGTCGAACACTGAAGCTTTCTTT. Protein product: CASSFVTGGSNTEAFF.

This chain connects TRBV5-4 to TRBJ2-1; 8 bases are a match to TRBD2. Germline CDR1 reads SGHNT; CDR2 reads YYREEE (reference sequence). With V trimmed by 4 bases and J by 9 bases, 9 bases remained unmatched. The CDR3 length is 14 residues. Here the CDR3 reads CASSPGILAAEQFF. CDR3 coding DNA: TGTGCCAGCAGCCCGGGTATACTAGCGGCTGAGCAGTTCTTC.

This clonotype was recorded a few times. The chain is built from TRBV24-1 and TRBJ2-3; TRBD1 is a possible D gene (6 bases). Germline CDR1 is KGHDR and CDR2 is SFDVKD. The CDR3 contains 14 residues. The ends were cut back, 4 bases at V and 4 bases at J, with 11 bases in the middle. The CDR3 DNA is TGTGCCACCAGTGACCCTACAGGGCCAGATACGCAGTATTTT. It yields the protein CATSDPTGPDTQYF.

The chain is built from TRBV12-3 or TRBV12-4 and TRBJ2-7; D remains ambiguous. Trimming shortened V by 6 bases and J by 2 bases, and 11 bases separated the two germline ends. The CDR3 runs 13 residues. The CDR3 loop reads CASSPDPAYEQYF. Here the CDR3 DNA reads TGTGCCAGCAGCCCTGATCCCGCCTACGAGCAGTACTTC.

The chain recombines TRBV5-1 with TRBJ1-2; D may be TRBD1 (6 bases). Trimming removed 0 bases from V and 8 bases from J, with 20 bases in between. The CDR3 is 16 amino acids. The germline V gene encodes CDR1 SGHRS and CDR2 YFSETQ. The CDR3 is CASSLVTGTGKEGYTF. CDR3 in DNA: TGCGCCAGCAGCTTGGTAACGGGCACAGGGAAAGAAGGCTACACCTTC.

CDR3 in amino acids: CASSQDGVTGYTF. The CDR3 bases are TGCGCCAGCAGCCAAGATGGGGTAACGGGCTACACCTTC. The rearrangement links TRBV4-1 to TRBJ1-2; D is unclear. The CDR3 has 13 residues. Between the trimmed V and J ends, which lost 0 bases and 8 bases, there was a span of 10 bases. CDR1 MGHRA and CDR2 YSYEKL come from the germline V gene.

The chain employs TRBV15 and TRBJ2-2; D uncertain. Looked up from germline, CDR1 is LNHNV and CDR2 is YYDKDF (reference sequence). The CDR3 length is 12 residues. The ends were cut back, 4 bases at V and 6 bases at J, with 6 bases in the middle. The CDR3 region has the DNA TGTGCCACCAGCACAAGTCCCGGGGAGCTGTTTTTT. Its protein product is CATSTSPGELFF.

A remark on this clonotype: One end of the junction fails to match germline, which may point to a read error. The chain has TRBV29-1 and TRBJ2-3; 8 bases line up with TRBD2. Germline-derived CDR1 and CDR2 are SQVTM and ANQGSEA. This CDR3 has 12 residues. The CDR3 bases are TGCAGCCCCCGGACTAGCACAGATATGCAGTATTTT. This sequence encodes CSPRTSTDMQYF.

A few counts support this clonotype. The gene calls are TRBV6-1 and TRBJ1-2, with 10 bases matching TRBD1. Germline CDR1 reads MNHNS; CDR2 reads SASEGT. The J segment lost 1 base and the V segment lost 7 bases, leaving 3 bases of the junction unmatched. This CDR3 spans 14 amino acids. The CDR3 DNA is TGTGCCAGCAAAGGGACAGGGGATAACTATGGCTACACCTTC. Residues: CASKGTGDNYGYTF.

This clonotype turned up a few times. The J gene is TRBJ1-1, the V gene TRBV6-1, with D possibly being TRBD1 (6 bases). There are 16 residues in the CDR3. The V end lost 4 bases, the J end lost 0 bases, and 15 bases lay between the germline ends. CDR1 is MNHNS, CDR2 SASEGT, per germline. CDR3 sequence: CASSAPPGHLNTEAFF. The CDR3 nucleotides are TGTGCCAGCAGTGCACCCCCGGGACACTTGAACACTGAAGCTTTCTTT.

This clonotype was counted between two and nine times. The V call is TRBV12-3 or TRBV12-4, the J call TRBJ1-5; TRBD1 aligns across 9 bases. Losses at the gene ends were 4 bases for V and 5 bases for J; bases not matched to a gene: 6. CDR3 size: 15 residues. The CDR3 DNA is TGTGCCAGCAGTTACATCGACAGGGGGGATCAGCCCCAGCATTTT. It translates to CASSYIDRGDQPQHF.

The rearrangement links TRBV15 to TRBJ2-2; no clear D gene. Trimming cost V 0 bases and J 1 base, with 12 bases left between them. The CDR3 contains 17 residues. The germline V gene has CDR1 LNHNV and CDR2 YYDKDF (reference sequence). The CDR3 DNA reads TGTGCCACCAGCAGAGATTGGCGGATAGGGAACACCGGGGAGCTGTTTTTT. Translation: CATSRDWRIGNTGELFF. The full variable domain, in which reference TRBV15 and TRBJ2-2 provide the parts outside the CDR3, is DAMVIQNPRYQVTQFGKPVTLSCSQTLNHNVMYWYQQKSSQAPKLLFHYYDKDFNNEADTPDNFQSRRPNTSFCFLDIRSPGLGDTAMYLCATSRDWRIGNTGELFFGEGSRLTVL.

V usage is TRBV20-1 and J usage is TRBJ1-2, with no clear D. The ends were cut back, 2 bases at V and 2 bases at J, with 6 bases in the middle. The CDR3 totals 12 residues. The germline V gene has CDR1 DFQATT and CDR2 SNEGSKA (reference sequence). The CDR3 DNA reads as TGCAGTGCTAGACACTTCAACTATGGCTACACCTTC. Translating gives CSARHFNYGYTF.

This clonotype was counted only a few times. This chain connects TRBV29-1 to TRBJ1-2, with TRBD1 matching over 12 bases. The germline CDR1 and CDR2 sequences are SQVTM and ANQGSEA. The trim removed 4 bases at V and 8 bases at J, leaving 2 bases unmatched. The CDR3 is 12 residues long. The CDR3 loop is CSVAGTGGGYTF. Here the CDR3 DNA reads TGCAGCGTTGCCGGGACAGGGGGCGGCTACACCTTC. The full variable domain, completed using reference TRBV29-1 and TRBJ1-2, is SAVISQKPSRDICQRGTSLTIQCQVDSQVTMMFWYRQQPGQSLTLIATANQGSEATYESGFVIDKFPISRPNLTFSTLTVSNMSPEDSSIYLCSVAGTGGGYTFGSGTRLTVV.

The chain is built from TRBV6-6 and TRBJ1-6; 11 positions agree with TRBD1. CDR1 MNHNY and CDR2 SVGAGI come from the germline V gene (reference sequence). The CDR3 is made up of 16 amino acids. J gave up 4 bases and V 3 bases, and 2 bases lay outside the gene matches. The CDR3 is CASSYGTGGYNSPLHF. CDR3 bases: TGTGCCAGCAGTTATGGGACAGGGGGATATAATTCACCCCTCCACTTT.

The chain is built from TRBV12-5 and TRBJ2-7; D gene uncertain. The germline gives CDR1 LGHNT, CDR2 FRNRAP. This CDR3 has 11 residues. Trimming stripped 3 bases from V and 4 bases from J, with 4 bases between. CDR3 coding DNA: TGTGCTAGTGGTTTCGGATACGAGCAGTACTTC. Protein sequence: CASGFGYEQYF.